The rows below give T cell receptor beta chains drawn from one sample of a study of cytomegalovirus exposure and HLA in healthy donors. Sequencing used immunoSEQ multiplex PCR; TCRdb keeps in-frame clones, though not all of them. The sample has about 62,000 clones, around 87% seen once. Sequenced material: PBMCs. The receptors shown here come from a man aged 18 to 30 in good health and CMV-seronegative. Both conserved end residues are part of each CDR3.

>TRBV30|14
CAWNLLTGYNEQFF
>TRBV4-1|13
CASSQESRFEQFF
>TRBV28|12
CASSRPGQPQHF
>TRBV2|14
CASSVDDRGYEQYF
>TRBV7-9|13
CASRGAPIYGYTF
>TRBV2|14
CASRRSGMENEQFF
>TRBV30|14
CAWSVRPNSYGYTF
>TRBV7-2|15
CASSRKTTAQETQYF
>TRBV29-1|12
CSGLSGANVLTF
>TRBV7-8|12
CASSLVFDEQYF
>TRBV7-3|14
CASSSITGENTQYF
>TRBV6-5|15
CASSYSRAVNSPLHF
>TRBV19|13
CASSIARQDPQHF
>TRBV19|15
CASSIVGSFRDTQYF
>TRBV29-1|13
CSAETSVNSPLHF
>TRBV2|13
CASSESGPYEQYF
>TRBV30|16
CAWSPPAGTGSYEQYF
>TRBV6-6|15
CASSYLRGHTDTQYF
>TRBV9|15
CASSVDSNSNQPQHF
>TRBV7-7|15
CASSVGPGGRDTQYF
>TRBV27|14
CASSLRQSSEKLFF
>TRBV15|14
CATSRDRTGYGYTF
>TRBV30|11
CAWSPPGEAFF
>TRBV7-9|15
CASSLEQGAGTEAFF
>TRBV10-3|15
CAIRGSGGNTGELFF
>TRBV30|15
CAWIIAGARTDTQYF
>TRBV18|13
CASSPRGDQPQHF
>TRBV28|14
CASRRGQGPYEQYF
>TRBV7-9|13
CASSGSAEHPQHF
>TRBV30|11
CAWGETGSLHF
>TRBV6-5|12
CASSRQGFGYTF
>TRBV4-2|16
CASSQDPTGGLYDYTF
>TRBV6-1|16
CASSEALSGGVHEQYF